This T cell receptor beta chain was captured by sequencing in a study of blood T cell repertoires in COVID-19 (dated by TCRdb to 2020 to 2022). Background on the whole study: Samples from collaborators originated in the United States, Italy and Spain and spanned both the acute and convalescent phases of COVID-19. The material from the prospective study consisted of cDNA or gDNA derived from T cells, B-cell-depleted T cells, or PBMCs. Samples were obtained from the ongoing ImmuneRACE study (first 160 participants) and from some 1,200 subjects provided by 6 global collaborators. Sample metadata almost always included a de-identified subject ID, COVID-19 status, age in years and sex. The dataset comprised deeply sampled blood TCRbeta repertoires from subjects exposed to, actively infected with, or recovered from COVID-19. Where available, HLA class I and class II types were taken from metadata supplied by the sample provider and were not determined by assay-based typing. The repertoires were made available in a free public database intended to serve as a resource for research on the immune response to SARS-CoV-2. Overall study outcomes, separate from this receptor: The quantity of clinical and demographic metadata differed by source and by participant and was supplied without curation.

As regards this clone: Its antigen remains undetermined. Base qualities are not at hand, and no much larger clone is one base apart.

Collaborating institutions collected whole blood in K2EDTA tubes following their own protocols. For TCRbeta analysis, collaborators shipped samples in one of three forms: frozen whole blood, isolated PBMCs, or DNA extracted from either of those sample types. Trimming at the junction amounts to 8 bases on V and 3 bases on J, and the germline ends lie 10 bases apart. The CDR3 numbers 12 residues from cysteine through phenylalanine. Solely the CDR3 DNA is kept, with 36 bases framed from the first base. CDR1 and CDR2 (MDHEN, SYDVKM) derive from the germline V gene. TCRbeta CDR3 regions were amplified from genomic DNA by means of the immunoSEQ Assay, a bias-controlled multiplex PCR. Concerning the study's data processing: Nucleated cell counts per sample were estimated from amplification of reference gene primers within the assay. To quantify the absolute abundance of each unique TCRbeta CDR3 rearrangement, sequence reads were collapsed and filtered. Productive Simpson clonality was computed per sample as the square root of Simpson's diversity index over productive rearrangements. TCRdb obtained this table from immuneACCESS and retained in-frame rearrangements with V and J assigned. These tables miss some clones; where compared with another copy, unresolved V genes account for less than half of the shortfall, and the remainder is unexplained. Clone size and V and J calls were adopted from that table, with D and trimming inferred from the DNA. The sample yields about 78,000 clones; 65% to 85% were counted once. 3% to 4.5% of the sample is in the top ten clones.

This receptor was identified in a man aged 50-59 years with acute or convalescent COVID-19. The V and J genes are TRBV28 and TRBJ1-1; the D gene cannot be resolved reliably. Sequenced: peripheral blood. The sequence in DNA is TGTGCCAGCTGCCGGAGGCACACTGAAGCTTTCTTT. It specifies CASCRRHTEAFF.